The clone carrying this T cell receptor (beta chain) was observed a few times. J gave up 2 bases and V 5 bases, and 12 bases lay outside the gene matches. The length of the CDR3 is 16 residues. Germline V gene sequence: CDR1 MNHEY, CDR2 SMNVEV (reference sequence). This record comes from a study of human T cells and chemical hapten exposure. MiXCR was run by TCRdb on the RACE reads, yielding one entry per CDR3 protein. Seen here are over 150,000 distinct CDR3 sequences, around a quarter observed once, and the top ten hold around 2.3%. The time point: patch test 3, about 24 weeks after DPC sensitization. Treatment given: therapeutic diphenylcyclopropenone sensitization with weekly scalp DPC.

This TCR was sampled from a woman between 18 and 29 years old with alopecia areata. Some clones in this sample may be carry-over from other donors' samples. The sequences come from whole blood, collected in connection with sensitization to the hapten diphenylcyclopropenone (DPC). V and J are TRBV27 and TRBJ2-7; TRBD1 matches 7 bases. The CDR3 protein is CASSTSTGTEAYEQYF. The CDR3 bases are TGTGCCAGCAGTACCTCGACCGGGACAGAAGCCTACGAGCAGTACTTC.